The 32 T cell receptor beta chains listed next were all sequenced from one sample in a study of cytomegalovirus exposure and HLA in healthy donors. Vbeta (60) and Jbeta (13) primers were used in the PCR. Some clones are missing from TCRdb's copy, which holds only in-frame ones; the method was immunoSEQ multiplex PCR. The profile shows around 90,000 clones, around 76% of them singletons. Material for sequencing was PBMCs. These receptors were collected from a man aged 30-40 years in good health and CMV-seronegative.

The chain joins TRBV6-5 to TRBJ1-5, with unresolved D. This CDR3 has 15 amino acids. CDR1 is MNHEY, CDR2 SVGAGI, per germline. Trimming removed 4 bases from V and 3 bases from J, with 13 bases in between. CDR3 sequence reads: CASSSSGLTNQPQHF. In DNA, the CDR3 is TGTGCCAGCAGTTCATCAGGACTTACCAATCAGCCCCAGCATTTT.

The V gene is TRBV2, the J gene TRBJ1-1; no clear D. The CDR3 consists of 16 residues. With 5 bases removed from V and 1 base from J, the gap between germline ends came to 17 bases. Germline V gene sequence: CDR1 SNHLY, CDR2 FYNNEI. The CDR3 region is CASSLTKDGENTEAFF. The CDR3 DNA reads as TGTGCCAGCAGTTTAACAAAGGACGGGGAGAACACTGAAGCTTTCTTT.

This clone was seen a few times. The chain links TRBV6-6 to TRBJ1-5; no clear D. The germline CDR1 and CDR2 sequences are MNHNY and SVGAGI (reference sequence). The CDR3 covers 13 residues. Trimming removed 8 bases from V and 6 bases from J, with 14 bases in between. CDR3 amino acids: CASSQAGGQPQHF. The CDR3, as DNA: TGTGCCAGCTCCCAGGCTGGAGGTCAGCCCCAGCATTTT.

This clone was observed a few times. The chain has TRBV6-1 and TRBJ1-6; 7 bases agree with TRBD1. CDR1 and CDR2 (germline): MNHNS, SASEGT. The CDR3 totals 14 residues. Trimming at V came to 6 bases and at J to 4 bases, leaving 3 bases not matched to a gene. CDR3 in DNA: TGTGCCAGCAGAACAGGGGAGTATAATTCACCCCTCCACTTT. Its translation is CASRTGEYNSPLHF.

This clone was counted once. V usage is TRBV7-3 and J usage is TRBJ2-2, with 8 bases aligning to TRBD2. This CDR3 comprises 16 residues. J gave up 2 bases and V 5 bases, and 7 bases lay outside the gene matches. The V gene's germline CDR1 is SGHTA and CDR2 FQGTGA. The CDR3 DNA sequence: TGTGCCAGCAGCCCAATCGGGGGGGCTAACACCGGGGAGCTGTTTTTT. It codes for CASSPIGGANTGELFF.

The CDR3 loop reads CASNKIRGGDGYTF. CDR3 sequence (DNA): TGCGCCAGCAACAAAATAAGGGGTGGAGATGGCTACACCTTC. The rearrangement uses TRBV5-1 and TRBJ1-2, with D perhaps matching TRBD1 (5 bases). The CDR3 loop spans 14 amino acids. Germline V gene sequence: CDR1 SGHRS, CDR2 YFSETQ. V was shortened by 6 bases and J by 6 bases, with 18 bases between the two germline ends.

This clone was seen a single time. The chain links TRBV5-1 to TRBJ1-1; 8 bases are a match to TRBD1. CDR3 size: 15 residues. The J segment lost 0 bases and the V segment lost 5 bases, leaving 6 bases of the junction unmatched. Germline CDR1 SGHRS, CDR2 YFSETQ. The CDR3 is CASRQGEMVNTEAFF. CDR3 coding DNA: TGCGCCAGCAGACAGGGGGAGATGGTGAACACTGAAGCTTTCTTT.

J is TRBJ1-1 and V is TRBV12-5; 7 bases align to TRBD1. Looked up from germline, CDR1 is LGHNT and CDR2 is FRNRAP. With 0 bases clipped from V and 3 bases from J, the junction kept 4 bases outside the gene matches. This CDR3 has 15 residues. DNA of the CDR3: TGTGCTAGTGGTTTGGTATACCAGGGGGACACTGAAGCTTTCTTT. Translated: CASGLVYQGDTEAFF.

V usage is TRBV27 and J usage is TRBJ1-2; tentative D call: TRBD1 (6 bases). Trimming shortened V by 4 bases and J by 2 bases, and 17 bases separated the two germline ends. The CDR3 is 16 amino acids. Germline V gene data show CDR1 as MNHEY and CDR2 as SMNVEV (reference sequence). The CDR3 sequence is CASSSNAGTRNYGYTF. Here the CDR3 DNA reads TGTGCCAGCAGTTCGAATGCCGGGACAAGAAACTATGGCTACACCTTC.

The chain carries TRBV6-1 and TRBJ1-2; 7 nucleotides agree with TRBD1. The germline CDR1 and CDR2 sequences are MNHNS and SASEGT. CDR3 length equals 14 residues. V trimming: 6 bases; J trimming: 2 bases; junction bases outside the gene matches: 6. CDR3 region: CASRLPGGNYGYTF. The CDR3 DNA is TGTGCCAGCAGACTACCAGGGGGGAACTATGGCTACACCTTC.

The chain recombines TRBV18 with TRBJ1-1; D is undetermined. The germline V gene has CDR1 KGHSH and CDR2 LQKENI. V lost 3 bases and J 1 base, leaving 12 bases between the germline ends. CDR3 length: 15 residues. The CDR3: CASSPSSMRNTEAFF. The CDR3 DNA reads TGTGCCAGCTCACCCTCGTCGATGCGGAACACTGAAGCTTTCTTT. Drawing the rest from reference TRBV18 and TRBJ1-1, the complete variable domain is NAGVMQNPRHLVRRRGQEARLRCSPMKGHSHVYWYRQLPEEGLKFMVYLQKENIIDESGMPKERFSAEFPKEGPSILRIQQVVRGDSAAYFCASSPSSMRNTEAFFGQGTRLTVV.

This clone has more than one count but fewer than ten. This chain uses TRBV9 with TRBJ1-1; no clear D. This CDR3 has 14 residues. Trimming left V 0 bases short and J 4 bases short, with 10 bases between. Germline V gene sequence: CDR1 SGDLS, CDR2 YYNGEE. The DNA of the CDR3 is TGTGCCAGCAGCGTAGTATCGGGGATCACTGAAGCTTTCTTT. It yields the protein CASSVVSGITEAFF.

CDR3 sequence reads: CASSQSESGFDEQYF. CDR3 nucleotide sequence: TGTGCCAGCAGCCAATCCGAGTCGGGGTTCGACGAGCAGTACTTC. The gene calls are TRBV16 and TRBJ2-7, with D perhaps TRBD2 (5 bases). V lost 0 bases, J lost 5 bases, and 14 bases lay in between. Germline CDR1 and CDR2: KGHSY and FQNENV. The CDR3 consists of 15 residues. Full variable domain (outside the CDR3, taken from reference TRBV16 and TRBJ2-7): GEEVAQTPKHLVRGEGQKAKLYCAPIKGHSYVFWYQQVLKNEFKFLISFQNENVFDETGMPKERFSAKCLPNSPCSLEIQATKLEDSAVYFCASSQSESGFDEQYFGPGTRLTVT.

The chain joins TRBV7-3 to TRBJ2-5; D might be TRBD1 (6 bases). The CDR3 has 13 amino acids. Germline CDR1 and CDR2: SGHTA and FQGTGA. In DNA form, the CDR3 reads TGTGCTCGTCAGAGACAGGCCCAAGAGACCCAGTACTTC. This gives the protein CARQRQAQETQYF.

The chain combines TRBV4-2 with TRBJ1-2; D is undetermined. This CDR3 comprises 14 residues. V dropped 0 bases and J dropped 8 bases, with 13 bases sitting between them. CDR1 LGHNA and CDR2 YNFKEQ come from the germline V gene. CDR3 sequence: CASSQDRPAGGYTF. In DNA form, the CDR3 reads TGTGCCAGCAGCCAAGATCGCCCGGCAGGCGGCTACACCTTC.

The chain links TRBV7-8 to TRBJ1-1; D is perhaps TRBD1 (5 bases). The CDR3 sequence is 12 residues long. With 2 bases removed from V and 8 bases from J, the gap between germline ends came to 9 bases. Per germline, CDR1 SGHVS and CDR2 FQNEAQ. CDR3 DNA sequence: TGTGCCAGCAGCTTAAGGGGTACAGAAGCTTTCTTT. Translating it yields CASSLRGTEAFF.

The sample holds one count of this clone. The chain has TRBV6-1 and TRBJ2-7; possible D gene TRBD2, 5 bases. This CDR3 is 12 amino acids long. Trimming left V 6 bases short and J 4 bases short, with 10 bases between. CDR1 and CDR2 (germline): MNHNS, SASEGT. The CDR3 sequence is CASRSGRYEQYV. The DNA for the CDR3 is TGTGCCAGCAGGAGCGGACGATACGAGCAGTACGTC.

This chain connects TRBV13 to TRBJ2-7, with D maybe TRBD2 (5 bases). V was trimmed by 8 bases and J by 0 bases, leaving 14 bases between them. The germline gives CDR1 PRHDT, CDR2 FYEKMQ (reference sequence). The length of the CDR3 is 14 residues. Here the CDR3 DNA reads TGTGCCAGCGGCCCGGGAAGAAGCTCCTACGAGCAGTACGTC. Translation gives CASGPGRSSYEQYV.

The chain uses TRBV11-2 and TRBJ2-1; 7 nucleotides agree with TRBD1. The trim removed 5 bases at V and 3 bases at J, leaving 4 bases unmatched. The germline gives CDR1 SGHAT, CDR2 FQNNGV. The CDR3 consists of 14 residues. The CDR3 here is CASSPTGVYNEQFF. The CDR3 DNA reads TGTGCCAGCAGCCCCACAGGGGTCTACAATGAGCAGTTCTTC.

This chain connects TRBV18 to TRBJ2-1; TRBD2 might be the D (5 bases). The CDR3 has 16 amino acids. The V gene's germline CDR1 is KGHSH and CDR2 LQKENI. The V end was cut by 3 bases, the J end by 0 bases, with 12 bases between. In DNA, the CDR3 is TGTGCCAGCTCACCCGAGAGCGGTGGCTCCTACAATGAGCAGTTCTTC. Its translation is CASSPESGGSYNEQFF. The variable domain in full, with the rest retrieved from reference TRBV18 and TRBJ2-1, is NAGVMQNPRHLVRRRGQEARLRCSPMKGHSHVYWYRQLPEEGLKFMVYLQKENIIDESGMPKERFSAEFPKEGPSILRIQQVVRGDSAAYFCASSPESGGSYNEQFFGPGTRLTVL.

This chain links TRBV5-1 with TRBJ2-7, with 9 bases fitting TRBD2. Germline V gene data show CDR1 as SGHRS and CDR2 as YFSETQ. J gave up 6 bases and V 4 bases, and 17 bases lay outside the gene matches. This CDR3 has 17 residues. This CDR3 reads CASSRGVSGGRASEQYV. CDR3 coding DNA: TGCGCCAGCAGCCGAGGGGTTTCAGGCGGGAGGGCCTCCGAGCAGTACGTC.

V usage is TRBV19 and J usage is TRBJ1-2; D not certain. CDR1 and CDR2 from the germline V gene are LNHDA and SQIVND (reference sequence). The CDR3 contains 16 residues. The germline V and J ends were trimmed by 3 bases and 2 bases, with 16 bases remaining between them. CDR3 DNA sequence: TGTGCCAGTAGTATTAACAGACAAAATCCCAACTATGGCTACACCTTC. Protein product: CASSINRQNPNYGYTF.

V usage is TRBV27 and J usage is TRBJ2-1; D perhaps matches TRBD2 (7 bases). Trimming took off 4 bases at V and 4 bases at J, with 14 bases between the two ends. Germline V gene data show CDR1 as MNHEY and CDR2 as SMNVEV (reference sequence). CDR3 length equals 15 residues. The DNA of the CDR3 is TGTGCCAGCAGTTATGGGCGGGGGCCATACAATGAGCAGTTCTTC. Protein product: CASSYGRGPYNEQFF.

The chain uses TRBV7-9 and TRBJ1-1, with no clear D. The CDR3 has 15 residues. The V and J ends lost 5 bases and 0 bases respectively, with 13 bases between them. Germline V gene sequence: CDR1 SEHNR, CDR2 FQNEAQ (reference sequence). The CDR3 loop is CASSLPSEVNTEAFF. The CDR3 region has the DNA TGTGCCAGCAGCCTACCCTCGGAGGTGAACACTGAAGCTTTCTTT. Full variable domain (missing parts from reference TRBV7-9 and TRBJ1-1): DTGVSQNPRHKITKRGQNVTFRCDPISEHNRLYWYRQTLGQGPEFLTYFQNEAQLEKSRLLSDRFSAERPKGSFSTLEIQRTEQGDSAMYLCASSLPSEVNTEAFFGQGTRLTVV.

The table lists this clone with a few counts. V is TRBV6-1 and J is TRBJ1-2; possibly TRBD1 for D (6 bases). Germline V gives CDR1 MNHNS, CDR2 SASEGT. Trimming took 7 bases from V and 4 from J, leaving 19 bases between them. The CDR3 has 15 amino acids. CDR3 protein: CASISPGGRGYGYTF. CDR3 in DNA: TGTGCCAGCATTTCACCTGGGGGCCGGGGCTATGGCTACACCTTC.

The chain combines TRBV9 with TRBJ2-3; 14 positions match TRBD2. CDR1 and CDR2 from the germline V gene are SGDLS and YYNGEE. The CDR3 has 21 residues. Trimming took 0 bases from V and 0 from J; bases not matched to a gene: 12. This CDR3 is CASSVGRRLAGGLSSTDTQYF. The CDR3 DNA reads as TGTGCCAGCAGCGTAGGCCGTCGACTAGCGGGAGGGCTATCAAGCACAGATACGCAGTATTTT.

In the case of this clone: Compared with germline, one end of the junction differs, possibly owing to a read error. The rearrangement joins TRBV5-1 to TRBJ1-2; D is undetermined. The CDR3 covers 14 residues. CDR1 is SGHRS and CDR2 is YFSETQ in the germline V gene. This CDR3 is CASSTDWKDYGCTF. The CDR3 DNA sequence: TGCGCCAGCAGCACGGATTGGAAGGACTATGGCTGCACCTTC.

This chain uses TRBV7-3 with TRBJ2-5, with a weak D call TRBD1 (6 bases). The ends were cut back, 5 bases at V and 0 bases at J, with 13 bases in the middle. From germline, CDR1 is SGHTA and CDR2 FQGTGA. The CDR3 runs to 15 residues. CDR3 in amino acids: CASSPGTIYQETQYF. DNA of the CDR3: TGTGCCAGCAGCCCAGGGACAATTTACCAAGAGACCCAGTACTTC.

V gene TRBV11-2 combines with J gene TRBJ1-4; perhaps TRBD1 as D (6 bases). Between the trimmed V and J ends, which lost 5 bases and 5 bases, there was a span of 15 bases. In germline, CDR1 is SGHAT, CDR2 FQNNGV. The CDR3 is 15 residues long. The CDR3 loop reads CASSPQGIGNEKLFF. CDR3 nucleotide sequence: TGTGCCAGCAGCCCCCAGGGGATCGGGAATGAAAAACTGTTTTTT.

The V and J genes are TRBV5-1 and TRBJ2-5; possible D gene TRBD2, 5 bases. The CDR3 covers 15 residues. The V gene's germline CDR1 is SGHRS and CDR2 YFSETQ. Trimming stripped 2 bases from V and 1 base from J, with 12 bases between. In nucleotides, the CDR3 is TGCGCCAGCAGCTTCGGAAGAGGGCCCCAAGAGACCCAGTACTTC. It yields the protein CASSFGRGPQETQYF.

The chain combines TRBV9 with TRBJ1-1; 7 bases line up with TRBD1. V shed 0 bases and J 10 bases; nucleotides not matched to a gene: 9. The germline CDR1 and CDR2 sequences are SGDLS and YYNGEE. The CDR3 spans 14 residues. CDR3 amino acids: CASSVADRAVGAFF. The CDR3 DNA reads as TGTGCCAGCAGCGTAGCTGACAGGGCAGTAGGAGCTTTCTTT. Full variable domain (outside the CDR3, taken from reference TRBV9 and TRBJ1-1): DSGVTQTPKHLITATGQRVTLRCSPRSGDLSVYWYQQSLDQGLQFLIQYYNGEERAKGNILERFSAQQFPDLHSELNLSSLELGDSALYFCASSVADRAVGAFFGQGTRLTVV.

This chain connects TRBV28 to TRBJ1-4; TRBD1 aligns across 7 bases. Per germline, CDR1 MDHEN and CDR2 SYDVKM. CDR3 length: 14 amino acids. Trimming took 2 bases from V and 8 from J; bases not matched to a gene: 5. The CDR3 bases are TGTGCCAGCAGTTTACGACAGGGTTACGAAAAACTGTTTTTT. It translates to CASSLRQGYEKLFF.